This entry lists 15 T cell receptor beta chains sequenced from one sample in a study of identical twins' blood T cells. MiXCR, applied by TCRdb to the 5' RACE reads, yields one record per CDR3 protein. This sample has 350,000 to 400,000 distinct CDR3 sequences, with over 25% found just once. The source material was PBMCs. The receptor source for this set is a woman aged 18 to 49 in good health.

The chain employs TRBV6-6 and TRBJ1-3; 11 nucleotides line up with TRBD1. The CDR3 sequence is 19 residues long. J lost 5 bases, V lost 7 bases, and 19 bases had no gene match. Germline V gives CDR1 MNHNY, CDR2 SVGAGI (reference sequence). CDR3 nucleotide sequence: TGTGCCAGCATCCCGACCCGGACAGGGGGCCTCATCCGCAGAAACACCATATATTTT. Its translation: CASIPTRTGGLIRRNTIYF.

The CDR3: CSAWLNTEAFF. The CDR3 coding sequence is TGCAGTGCTTGGCTGAACACTGAAGCTTTCTTT. The rearrangement uses TRBV20-1 and TRBJ1-1; D is unresolved. Trimming left V 5 bases short and J 0 bases short, with 4 bases between. The CDR3 is made up of 11 amino acids. The germline V gene encodes CDR1 DFQATT and CDR2 SNEGSKA (reference sequence).

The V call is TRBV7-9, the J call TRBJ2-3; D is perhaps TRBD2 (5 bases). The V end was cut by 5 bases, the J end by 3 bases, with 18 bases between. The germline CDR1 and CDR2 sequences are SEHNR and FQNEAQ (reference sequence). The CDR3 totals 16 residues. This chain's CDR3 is CASSPFSGRLTDTQYF. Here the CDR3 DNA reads TGTGCCAGCAGCCCCTTTAGTGGGAGACTGACAGATACGCAGTATTTT. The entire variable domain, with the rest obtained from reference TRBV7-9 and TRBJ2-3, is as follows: DTGVSQNPRHKITKRGQNVTFRCDPISEHNRLYWYRQTLGQGPEFLTYFQNEAQLEKSRLLSDRFSAERPKGSFSTLEIQRTEQGDSAMYLCASSPFSGRLTDTQYFGPGTRLTVL.

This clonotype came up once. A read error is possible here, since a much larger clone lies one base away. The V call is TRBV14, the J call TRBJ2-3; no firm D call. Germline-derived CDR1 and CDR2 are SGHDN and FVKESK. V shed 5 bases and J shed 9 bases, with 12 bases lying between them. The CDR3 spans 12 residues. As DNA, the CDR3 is TGTGCCAGCAGCTGGGCAATTTCAACGCAGTATTTT. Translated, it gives CASSWAISTQYF. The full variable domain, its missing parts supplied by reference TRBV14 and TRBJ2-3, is EAGVTQFPSHSVIEKGQTVTLRCDPISGHDNLYWYRRVMGKEIKFLLHFVKESKQDESGMPNNRFLAERTGGTYSTLKVQPAELEDSGVYFCASSWAISTQYFGPGTRLTVL.

CDR3 DNA: TGCAGTGCTAGAGTCGGGGGGGCAACGAACACTGAAGCTTTCTTT. Translating gives CSARVGGATNTEAFF. This chain uses TRBV20-1 with TRBJ1-1; D perhaps matches TRBD1 (6 bases). The CDR3 runs 15 residues. Germline assignment: CDR1 DFQATT and CDR2 SNEGSKA (reference sequence). With 1 base removed from V and 1 base from J, the gap between germline ends came to 13 bases.

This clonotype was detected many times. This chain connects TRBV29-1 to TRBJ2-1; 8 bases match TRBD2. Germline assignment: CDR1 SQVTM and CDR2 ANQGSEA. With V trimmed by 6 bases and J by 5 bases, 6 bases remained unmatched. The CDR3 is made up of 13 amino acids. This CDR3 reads CSVAGLGNNEQFF. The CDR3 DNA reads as TGCAGCGTGGCGGGACTAGGAAACAATGAGCAGTTCTTC.

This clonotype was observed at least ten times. The CDR3 DNA reads TGCAGTGCGAAGTGGGGGGCCAAAAACATTCAGTACTTC. Its protein is CSAKWGAKNIQYF. This chain joins TRBV20-1 and TRBJ2-4; D possibly uses TRBD1 or TRBD2 (5 bases each). Trimming stripped 6 bases from V and 1 base from J, with 10 bases between. The germline V gene has CDR1 DFQATT and CDR2 SNEGSKA (reference sequence). The length of the CDR3 is 13 residues.

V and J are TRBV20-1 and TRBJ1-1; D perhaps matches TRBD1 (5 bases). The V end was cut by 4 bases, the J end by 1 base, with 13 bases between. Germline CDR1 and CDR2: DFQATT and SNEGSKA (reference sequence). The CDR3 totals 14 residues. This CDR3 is CSATAPGPNTEAFF. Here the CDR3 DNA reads TGCAGTGCTACCGCCCCGGGGCCGAACACTGAAGCTTTCTTT.

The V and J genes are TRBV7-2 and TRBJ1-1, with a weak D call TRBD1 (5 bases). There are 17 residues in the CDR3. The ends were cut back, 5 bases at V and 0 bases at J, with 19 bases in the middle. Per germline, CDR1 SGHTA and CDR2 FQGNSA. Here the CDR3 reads CASSTGTTNLMNTEAFF. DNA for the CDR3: TGTGCCAGCAGCACCGGGACCACAAACCTCATGAACACTGAAGCTTTCTTT.

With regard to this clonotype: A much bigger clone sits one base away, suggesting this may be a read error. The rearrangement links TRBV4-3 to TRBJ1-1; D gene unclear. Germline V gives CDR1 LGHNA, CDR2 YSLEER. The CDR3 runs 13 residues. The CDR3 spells CASSLDTNTEALF. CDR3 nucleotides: TGCGCCAGCAGCCTCGACACGAACACTGAAGCTCTCTTT.

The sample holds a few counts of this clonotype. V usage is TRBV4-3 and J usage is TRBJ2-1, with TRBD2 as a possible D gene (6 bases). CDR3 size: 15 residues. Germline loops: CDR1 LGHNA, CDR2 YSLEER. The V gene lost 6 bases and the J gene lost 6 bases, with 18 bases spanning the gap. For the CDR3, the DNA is TGCGCCAGCAGTCCCGCTAGCGCGTTAGGCAATGAGCAGTTCTTC. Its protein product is CASSPASALGNEQFF.

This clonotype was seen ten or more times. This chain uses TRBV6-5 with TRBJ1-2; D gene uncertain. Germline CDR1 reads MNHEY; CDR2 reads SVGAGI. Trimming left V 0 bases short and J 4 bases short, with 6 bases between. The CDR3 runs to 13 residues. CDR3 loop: CASSYSTGYGYTF. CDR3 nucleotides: TGTGCCAGCAGTTACTCGACCGGCTATGGCTACACCTTC.

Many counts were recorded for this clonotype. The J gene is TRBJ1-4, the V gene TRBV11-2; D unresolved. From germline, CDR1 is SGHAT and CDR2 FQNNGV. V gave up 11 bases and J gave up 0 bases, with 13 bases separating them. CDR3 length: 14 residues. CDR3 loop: CADSDGPTNEKLFF. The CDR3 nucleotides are TGTGCCGACTCCGACGGACCAACTAATGAAAAACTGTTTTTT. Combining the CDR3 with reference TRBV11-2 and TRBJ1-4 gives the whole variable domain EAGVAQSPRYKIIEKRQSVAFWCNPISGHATLYWYQQILGQGPKLLIQFQNNGVVDDSQLPKDRFSAERLKGVDSTLKIQPAKLEDSAVYLCADSDGPTNEKLFFGSGTQLSVL.

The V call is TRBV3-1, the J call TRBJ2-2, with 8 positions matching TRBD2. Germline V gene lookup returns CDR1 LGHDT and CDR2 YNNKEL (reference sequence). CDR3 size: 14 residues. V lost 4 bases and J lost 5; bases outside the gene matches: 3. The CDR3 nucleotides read TGTGCCAGCAGCCGACGGGAGGGTACCGGGGAGCTGTTTTTT. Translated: CASSRREGTGELFF. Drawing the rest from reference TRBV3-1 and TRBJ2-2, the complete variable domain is DTAVSQTPKYLVTQMGNDKSIKCEQNLGHDTMYWYKQDSKKFLKIMFSYNNKELIINETVPNRFSPKSPDKAHLNLHINSLELGDSAVYFCASSRREGTGELFFGEGSRLTVL.

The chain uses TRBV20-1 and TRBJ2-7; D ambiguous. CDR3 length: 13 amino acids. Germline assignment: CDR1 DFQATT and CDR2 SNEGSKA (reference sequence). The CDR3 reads CSWGSPNSYEQYF. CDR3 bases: TGCAGCTGGGGATCTCCGAACTCCTACGAGCAGTACTTC.